The clone carrying this T cell receptor beta chain was counted many times. Its antigen remains unidentified. TCR cDNA was made by 5'RACE template switching, adding a universal primer site and UMIs. TCRdb independently ran MiXCR on the 5' RACE reads; one entry per CDR3 protein. The repertoire consists of 300,000 or so distinct CDR3 sequences, with less than 9.5% occurring once and the leading ten covering around 3.1%. This entry comes from a study of T cells after yellow fever vaccination. Notes on the study in general: Only a minor proportion of clonotypes was detected across both CD4 and CD8 compartments. The booster response re-showed most primary clones: around 96% CD4, around 85% CD8.

CDR1 is LNHDA, CDR2 SQIVND, per germline (reference sequence). This CDR3 contains 14 residues. With 3 bases removed from V and 3 bases from J, the gap between germline ends came to 10 bases. The receptor was isolated from a man in his late teens or twenties who received the YFV17D yellow fever vaccine. This sample comprised CD4+ T cells sorted from PBMCs, obtained 5 days after the yellow fever booster vaccination. The chain uses TRBV19 and TRBJ2-3; the D gene could be TRBD1 or TRBD2 (6 bases each). This chain's CDR3 is CASSIQGRTDTQYF. CDR3 sequence (DNA): TGTGCCAGTAGTATTCAGGGGAGGACAGATACGCAGTATTTT. The whole variable domain, filled in from reference TRBV19 and TRBJ2-3, reads DGGITQSPKYLFRKEGQNVTLSCEQNLNHDAMYWYRQDPGQGLRLIYYSQIVNDFQKGDIAEGYSVSREKKESFPLTVTSAQKNPTAFYLCASSIQGRTDTQYFGPGTRLTVL.